Reported below is one T cell receptor beta chain. Clones were sequenced by immunoSEQ multiplex PCR, and TCRdb holds only the in-frame ones, with some missing. This table holds hundreds of thousands of clones, roughly 90% found once. Germline lookup yields CDR1 LNHNV and CDR2 YYDKDF (reference sequence). This CDR3 comprises 16 residues. Trimming took 1 base from V and 0 from J, leaving 12 bases between them. This entry is derived from a study of cytomegalovirus exposure and HLA in healthy donors. Specimen: PBMCs. This clonotype was sampled from a young woman in good health and CMV-seronegative. The V gene is TRBV15, the J gene TRBJ1-1; TRBD1 might be the D (5 bases). The CDR3 DNA follows: TGTGCCACCAGCAGAGCCAGGGTTCCCTTGAACACTGAAGCTTTCTTT. Translated: CATSRARVPLNTEAFF.